This T cell receptor (beta chain) was captured in a study of T-cell memory formation after mild COVID-19. On this clonotype itself: Its cognate antigen is unknown.

General study results and limits: Confirmation was lacking for SARS-CoV-2 specificity of second-wave clones that peaked on day 37. Researchers found some responding clones in pre-infection memory, a sign that cross-reactive memory joined. Clones that contracted from day 15 to 85 were balanced CD4/CD8, while later expanders leaned CD4+.

The V gene's germline CDR1 is SGHTA and CDR2 FQGNSA. The CDR3 length is 15 residues. V dropped 1 base and J dropped 3 bases, with 7 bases sitting between them. TCR alpha and TCR beta cDNA libraries with sample barcodes and UMIs came from 5'RACE using constant-segment primers. TCRdb redid the calling of the 5' RACE reads with MiXCR, one entry per CDR3 protein. The repertoire holds about 240,000 distinct CDR3 sequences, with 8.5% to 9.5% as singletons. The sequence derives from a man aged 18 to 29 who had mild COVID-19 (a few samples of this study predate the infection). Cell type and time point are not known. V and J are TRBV7-2 and TRBJ1-6, with unresolved D. The sequenced material came from PBMCs or a T cell subset sorted from them (not recorded which). The CDR3 region has the DNA TGTGCCAGCAGCTTAGAACCGCTCTATAATTCACCCCTCCACTTT. Translating gives CASSLEPLYNSPLHF.